Each of the 28 T cell receptor beta chains below was sequenced from the same sample in a study of shared clonotypes between healthy human individuals. Cells designated naive CD8 were CD45RO-negative and were positively selected for CCR7, with terminally differentiated effector memory CD45RA+ cells excluded. TCRdb keeps only in-frame clones here, not all; method: immunoSEQ multiplex PCR. Of under 2,000,000 clones listed, less than 95% are singletons. Sequencing was performed on naive CD8+ T cells sorted from blood. Every receptor here comes from a young man in good health.

This clone was detected a few times. The chain couples TRBV19 to TRBJ1-4; TRBD1 might be the D (5 bases). V dropped 5 bases and J dropped 8 bases, with 15 bases sitting between them. CDR3 length: 14 residues. The V gene's germline CDR1 is LNHDA and CDR2 SQIVND (reference sequence). The CDR3 DNA sequence: TGTGCCAGTAGTTTCACCACCAGGGACGAAAAACTGTTTTTT. This encodes CASSFTTRDEKLFF.

The chain combines TRBV19 with TRBJ2-3; D is undetermined. V shed 9 bases and J shed 2 bases, with 12 bases lying between them. Germline CDR1 LNHDA, CDR2 SQIVND (reference sequence). This CDR3 is built from 13 residues. The CDR3 DNA reads as TGTGCCAGCCGCCCAGGTTTCACAGATACGCAGTATTTT. Protein: CASRPGFTDTQYF.

This clone was counted between two and nine times. This chain uses TRBV19 with TRBJ2-7; D is unresolved. The V end lost 3 bases, the J end lost 3 bases, and 9 bases lay between the germline ends. Germline V CDR1 and CDR2: LNHDA, SQIVND (reference sequence). The CDR3 runs to 13 residues. This CDR3 reads CASSITAFYEQYF. The CDR3 DNA follows: TGTGCCAGTAGTATCACGGCTTTCTACGAGCAGTACTTC.

This chain joins TRBV7-2 and TRBJ2-7, with D tentatively TRBD1 (6 bases). This CDR3 region has 17 residues. Germline V gene lookup returns CDR1 SGHTA and CDR2 FQGNSA. Trimming cost V 2 bases and J 4 bases, with 21 bases left between them. DNA for the CDR3: TGTGCCAGCAGCTTAATTGACCCCCGACAGGCGAGTTACGAGCAGTACTTC. Translating it yields CASSLIDPRQASYEQYF.

The genes are TRBV27 and TRBJ2-7; 9 bases match TRBD2. CDR3 length equals 14 residues. Per the germline V gene, CDR1 is MNHEY and CDR2 is SMNVEV (reference sequence). The trim removed 4 bases at V and 3 bases at J, leaving 4 bases unmatched. The CDR3 coding sequence is TGTGCCAGCAGTTCCAGCGGGGGGCACTACGAGCAGTACTTC. Residues: CASSSSGGHYEQYF.

The chain couples TRBV4-1 to TRBJ2-5; 7 nucleotides align to TRBD1. Germline V gene data show CDR1 as MGHRA and CDR2 as YSYEKL. The length of the CDR3 is 15 residues. V dropped 2 bases and J dropped 4; count of bases not matched to a gene: 7. The CDR3 sequence: CASSQRGGAGETQYF. The CDR3 nucleotides read TGCGCCAGCAGCCAAAGAGGGGGCGCCGGAGAGACCCAGTACTTC.

CDR3 coding DNA: TGTGCCAGCAGCCCGGGACAGTACTATGGCTACACCTTC. It encodes CASSPGQYYGYTF. The chain is built from TRBV9 and TRBJ1-2; 7 bases align to TRBD1. The V gene's germline CDR1 is SGDLS and CDR2 YYNGEE. The V gene end was trimmed by 4 bases and the J gene end by 3 bases; junction bases not matched to a gene: 3. The CDR3 is 13 residues long.

The rearrangement uses TRBV2 and TRBJ2-3, with D perhaps matching TRBD2 (5 bases). Trimming stripped 11 bases from V and 4 bases from J, with 13 bases between. The germline gives CDR1 SNHLY, CDR2 FYNNEI. The CDR3 runs to 12 residues. CDR3 coding DNA: TGTGCCGGATGGCGGGTCCCAGATACGCAGTATTTT. As protein: CAGWRVPDTQYF.

A note on this clone: Other DNA variants within this sample encode the same CDR3. The genes are TRBV5-4 and TRBJ2-7, with D unresolved. CDR1 and CDR2 from the germline V gene are SGHNT and YYREEE (reference sequence). The CDR3 extends over 12 amino acids. V lost 0 bases and J 6 bases, leaving 7 bases between the germline ends. The chain's CDR3 is CASSLDLGEQYF. The CDR3 DNA is TGTGCCAGCAGCTTGGATCTCGGCGAGCAGTACTTC.

The chain has TRBV15 and TRBJ1-5, with D uncertain. Germline CDR1 reads LNHNV; CDR2 reads YYDKDF (reference sequence). V lost 3 bases and J 5 bases, leaving 14 bases between the germline ends. The CDR3 runs 15 residues. CDR3 DNA sequence: TGTGCCACCAGCAGTGAGTCCCCAGAGCATCAGCCCCAGCATTTT. Translating it yields CATSSESPEHQPQHF. Complete variable domain (other parts from reference TRBV15 and TRBJ1-5): DAMVIQNPRYQVTQFGKPVTLSCSQTLNHNVMYWYQQKSSQAPKLLFHYYDKDFNNEADTPDNFQSRRPNTSFCFLDIRSPGLGDTAMYLCATSSESPEHQPQHFGDGTRLSIL.

V gene TRBV7-9 combines with J gene TRBJ2-1; 10 positions agree with TRBD2. The V segment lost 5 bases and the J segment 3 bases; nucleotides outside the gene matches: 4. Germline CDR1 is SEHNR and CDR2 is FQNEAQ (reference sequence). The CDR3 extends over 15 amino acids. This chain's CDR3 is CASSHPSGSYNEQFF. The CDR3, as DNA: TGTGCCAGCAGCCACCCTAGCGGGAGCTACAATGAGCAGTTCTTC.

On this clone itself: The identical CDR3 is also encoded by other nucleotide sequences in the sample. V gene TRBV7-9 combines with J gene TRBJ2-1; unclear D gene. The germline V gene has CDR1 SEHNR and CDR2 FQNEAQ (reference sequence). Trimming pared 4 bases from V and 2 bases from J, leaving 3 bases between. The CDR3 is 12 residues long. Written as DNA, the CDR3 is TGTGCCAGCAGCTCCACCTACAATGAGCAGTTCTTC. Translation gives CASSSTYNEQFF.

This chain joins TRBV28 and TRBJ2-1; tentative D call: TRBD2 (6 bases). In germline, CDR1 is MDHEN, CDR2 SYDVKM. V was clipped by 6 bases and J by 8 bases, with 14 bases between them. The CDR3 contains 13 residues. CDR3 in amino acids: CASRGTGQDEQFF. CDR3 sequence (DNA): TGTGCCAGCAGGGGGACTGGGCAGGATGAGCAGTTCTTC.

The chain couples TRBV2 to TRBJ1-2, with D uncertain. Trimming cost V 3 bases and J 0 bases, with 8 bases left between them. Per the germline V gene, CDR1 is SNHLY and CDR2 is FYNNEI. The CDR3 consists of 14 residues. CDR3 DNA: TGTGCCAGCAGTGACCCGTTAGCTAACTATGGCTACACCTTC. Its protein is CASSDPLANYGYTF.

The chain couples TRBV19 to TRBJ2-1; D may be TRBD1 (6 bases). CDR1 is LNHDA and CDR2 is SQIVND in the germline V gene (reference sequence). Trimming took 2 bases from V and 0 from J, leaving 14 bases between them. This CDR3 spans 17 amino acids. Here the CDR3 DNA reads TGTGCCAGTAGTATACGATCCGGACAGCCCTCCTACAATGAGCAGTTCTTC. Amino acids: CASSIRSGQPSYNEQFF.

The J gene is TRBJ2-2, the V gene TRBV5-6; D perhaps matches TRBD2 (6 bases). CDR1 SGHDT and CDR2 YYEEEE come from the germline V gene. CDR3 length: 15 residues. V lost 3 bases and J lost 4, with 13 bases in between. The CDR3 reads CASSSGTGVTGELFF. As DNA, the CDR3 is TGTGCCAGCAGCTCGGGTACGGGGGTCACCGGGGAGCTGTTTTTT.

The chain uses TRBV6-1 and TRBJ2-2, with D tentatively TRBD1 or TRBD2 (6 bases each). The V gene lost 2 bases and the J gene lost 1 base, with 14 bases spanning the gap. The CDR3 contains 17 residues. Germline CDR1 is MNHNS and CDR2 is SASEGT. The CDR3 DNA reads as TGTGCCAGCAGTGAACTACGGGGGCAGGGGAACACCGGGGAGCTGTTTTTT. It yields the protein CASSELRGQGNTGELFF.

The gene calls are TRBV29-1 and TRBJ1-2; D call uncertain. CDR3 length: 11 residues. V lost 4 bases and J lost 3, with 6 bases in between. Germline lookup yields CDR1 SQVTM and CDR2 ANQGSEA. CDR3 nucleotides: TGCAGCGTTGTAACAGACTATGGCTACACCTTC. Its protein is CSVVTDYGYTF.

The chain is built from TRBV4-1 and TRBJ1-2; D is perhaps TRBD1 (6 bases). The germline CDR1 and CDR2 sequences are MGHRA and YSYEKL. The CDR3 is 14 residues long. The V end lost 1 base, the J end lost 2 bases, and 8 bases lay between the germline ends. As DNA, the CDR3 is TGCGCCAGCAGCCAAGCTGGGACAAACTATGGCTACACCTTC. Protein: CASSQAGTNYGYTF.

The chain uses TRBV27 and TRBJ1-6; possible D gene TRBD1, 5 bases. This CDR3 has 16 amino acids. V gave up 2 bases and J gave up 12 bases, with 20 bases separating them. Germline V gene sequence: CDR1 MNHEY, CDR2 SMNVEV (reference sequence). CDR3 sequence: CASSLVPPGLTEPLHF. The CDR3 DNA reads as TGTGCCAGCAGTTTAGTCCCCCCAGGGCTGACCGAACCCCTCCACTTT.

The chain has TRBV10-1 and TRBJ1-3; D gene uncertain. This CDR3 is 14 amino acids long. The germline V gene has CDR1 WNHNN and CDR2 SYGVQD (reference sequence). The V gene lost 3 bases and the J gene lost 0 bases, with 6 bases spanning the gap. The CDR3 DNA is TGCGCCAGCAGTGACCCCAGCTCTGGAAACACCATATATTTT. It specifies CASSDPSSGNTIYF.

The chain uses TRBV13 and TRBJ1-2; 8 positions match TRBD1. CDR1 is PRHDT, CDR2 FYEKMQ, per germline (reference sequence). V was pared by 4 bases and J by 4 bases, with 8 bases of the junction left unmatched. The CDR3 is 15 amino acids. The CDR3, as DNA: TGTGCCAGCAGCTCGGACAGGGACATATTCTATGGCTACACCTTC. It codes for CASSSDRDIFYGYTF.

The V and J genes are TRBV19 and TRBJ1-6; D remains unclear. With 1 base removed from V and 2 bases from J, the gap between germline ends came to 9 bases. Germline CDR1 LNHDA, CDR2 SQIVND (reference sequence). This CDR3 has 16 residues. The CDR3 is CASSIGEVPYNSPLHF. DNA of the CDR3: TGTGCCAGTAGTATAGGGGAGGTACCCTATAATTCACCCCTCCACTTT.

A remark on this clone: Other DNA sequences of this sample code for an identical CDR3. The rearrangement uses TRBV11-2 and TRBJ2-7; D gene uncertain. CDR1 and CDR2 (germline): SGHAT, FQNNGV. With 0 bases removed from V and 0 bases from J, the gap between germline ends came to 3 bases. The CDR3 contains 13 residues. The CDR3 bases are TGTGCCAGCAGCTTAGAGACCTCCTACGAGCAGTACTTC. This translates into CASSLETSYEQYF.

This clone was seen just once. The chain uses TRBV9 and TRBJ2-7; D unclear. The CDR3 sequence is 12 residues long. Germline CDR1 reads SGDLS; CDR2 reads YYNGEE. V was shortened by 3 bases and J by 3 bases, with 7 bases between the two germline ends. Here the CDR3 reads CASSAVGYEQYF. In DNA, the CDR3 is TGTGCCAGCAGCGCCGTCGGCTACGAGCAGTACTTC. The variable domain in full, with the rest retrieved from reference TRBV9 and TRBJ2-7, is DSGVTQTPKHLITATGQRVTLRCSPRSGDLSVYWYQQSLDQGLQFLIQYYNGEERAKGNILERFSAQQFPDLHSELNLSSLELGDSALYFCASSAVGYEQYFGPGTRLTVT.

The chain has TRBV28 and TRBJ1-1; no reliable D call. V was shortened by 3 bases and J by 4 bases, with 12 bases between the two germline ends. Germline assignment: CDR1 MDHEN and CDR2 SYDVKM. This CDR3 spans 14 amino acids. DNA for the CDR3: TGTGCCAGCAGTTTCTCCGCCGTCGGCACTGAAGCTTTCTTT. Translated: CASSFSAVGTEAFF.

For the CDR3, the DNA is TGTGCCACCAGCAGAGAGGGGTTCATGAACACTGAAGCTTTCTTT. Protein: CATSREGFMNTEAFF. The chain links TRBV15 to TRBJ1-1; no definite D call. The CDR3 totals 15 residues. Trimming took off 0 bases at V and 0 bases at J, with 8 bases between the two ends. Germline lookup yields CDR1 LNHNV and CDR2 YYDKDF (reference sequence).

The chain has TRBV2 and TRBJ1-3; TRBD1 matches at 9 bases. Trimming took 6 bases from V and 6 from J; bases not matched to a gene: 9. The CDR3 spans 15 residues. Germline CDR1 reads SNHLY; CDR2 reads FYNNEI. The CDR3, as DNA: TGTGCCAGCAGGGATCCCCGGGACAGGGTAAACACCATATATTTT. This translates into CASRDPRDRVNTIYF.